This T cell receptor (beta chain) was sequenced for a study of cytomegalovirus exposure and HLA in healthy donors. As concerns this clone: The target antigen is unknown.

Regarding the study as a whole: The authors reported that TCR beta sequences could predict HLA-A and HLA-B alleles. These predictions were accurate for most subjects in the first cohort. A later analysis showed HLA-associated TCR beta chains outstripping equally common others in clonal expansion. Later on, analysis showed that most CMV-associated TCR beta chains appeared to be HLA-restricted.

In germline, CDR1 is SGHAT, CDR2 FQNNGV. V lost 1 base, J lost 5 bases, and 5 bases stayed unmatched. The CDR3 sequence is 15 residues long. PCR was performed using 60 Vbeta and 13 Jbeta primers. Sequenced by immunoSEQ multiplex PCR; TCRdb stores in-frame clones only, minus some. The sample contains 120,000 to 150,000 clones, nearly 80% of which appear only once. The specimen was PBMCs. The rearrangement joins TRBV11-2 to TRBJ2-1; 7 bases map to TRBD2. This TCR came from a male donor in good health and CMV-seronegative. Here the CDR3 reads CASSLGLREDNEQFF. CDR3 coding DNA: TGTGCCAGCAGCTTAGGTCTCCGGGAGGACAATGAGCAGTTCTTC. The full variable domain, in which reference TRBV11-2 and TRBJ2-1 provide the parts outside the CDR3, is EAGVAQSPRYKIIEKRQSVAFWCNPISGHATLYWYQQILGQGPKLLIQFQNNGVVDDSQLPKDRFSAERLKGVDSTLKIQPAKLEDSAVYLCASSLGLREDNEQFFGPGTRLTVL.